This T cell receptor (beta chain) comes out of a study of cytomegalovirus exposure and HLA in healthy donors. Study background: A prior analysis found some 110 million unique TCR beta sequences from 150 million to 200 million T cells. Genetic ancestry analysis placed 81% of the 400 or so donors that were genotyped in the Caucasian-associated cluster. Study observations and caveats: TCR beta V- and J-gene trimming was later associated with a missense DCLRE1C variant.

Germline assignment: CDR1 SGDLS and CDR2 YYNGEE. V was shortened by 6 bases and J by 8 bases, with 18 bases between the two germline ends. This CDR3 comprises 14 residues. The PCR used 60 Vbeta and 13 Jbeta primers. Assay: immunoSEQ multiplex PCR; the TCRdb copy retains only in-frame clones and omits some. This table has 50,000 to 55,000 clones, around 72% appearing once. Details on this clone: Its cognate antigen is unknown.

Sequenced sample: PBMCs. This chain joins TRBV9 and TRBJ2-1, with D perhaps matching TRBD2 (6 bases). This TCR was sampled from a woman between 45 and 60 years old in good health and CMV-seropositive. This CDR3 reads CASTNAAGSHEQFF. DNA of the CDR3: TGTGCCAGCACCAACGCAGCGGGTTCCCATGAGCAGTTCTTC.